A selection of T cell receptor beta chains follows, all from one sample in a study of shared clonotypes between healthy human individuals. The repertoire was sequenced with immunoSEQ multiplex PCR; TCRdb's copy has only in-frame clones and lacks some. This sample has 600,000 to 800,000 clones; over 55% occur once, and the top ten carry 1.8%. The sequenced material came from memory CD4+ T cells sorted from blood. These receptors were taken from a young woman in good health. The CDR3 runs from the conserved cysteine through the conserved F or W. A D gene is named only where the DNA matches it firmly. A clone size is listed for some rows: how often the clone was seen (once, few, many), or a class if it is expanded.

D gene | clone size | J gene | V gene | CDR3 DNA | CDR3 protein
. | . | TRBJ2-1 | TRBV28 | TGTGCCAGCAGTGGTTTGCTAGTACGGAACCCGAACTACAATGAGCAGTTCTTC | CASSGLLVRNPNYNEQFF
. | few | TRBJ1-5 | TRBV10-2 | TGCGCCAGCAGTGACTCTCCTGACAGAATCAATCAGCCCCAGCATTTT | CASSDSPDRINQPQHF
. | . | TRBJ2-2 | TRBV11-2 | TGTGCCAGCAGCTTGTCGGAAATTAACACCGGGGAGCTGTTTTTT | CASSLSEINTGELFF
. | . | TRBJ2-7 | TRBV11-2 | TGTGCCAGCAGCTTCGGGGGGCTGGAGAACGAGCAGTACTTC | CASSFGGLENEQYF
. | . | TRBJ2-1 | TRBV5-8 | TGTGCCAGCAGTAGGCAGATCGGCAATGAGCAGTTCTTC | CASSRQIGNEQFF
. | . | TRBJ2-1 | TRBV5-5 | TGTGCCAGCAGCTTGGTGTTAGACAATGAGCAGTTCTTC | CASSLVLDNEQFF
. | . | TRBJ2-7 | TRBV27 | TGTGCCAGCAGATCCCTCCGGGACGGAGGCTACGAGCAGTACTTC | CASRSLRDGGYEQYF
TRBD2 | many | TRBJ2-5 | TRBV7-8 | TGTGCCAGCAGCTTATGGACTAGCGGTGGATTATTGGAGACCCAGTACTTC | CASSLWTSGGLLETQYF
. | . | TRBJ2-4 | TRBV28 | TGTGCCAGCAGTTCAGGGGGGAGTACCAAAAACATTCAGTACTTC | CASSSGGSTKNIQYF
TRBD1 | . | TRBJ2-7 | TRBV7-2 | TGTGCCAGCAGCTTAGACGACAGGGGCTACGAGCAGTACTTC | CASSLDDRGYEQYF
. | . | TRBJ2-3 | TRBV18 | TGTGCCAGCTCACGTTGGACAAGGGGCACAGATACGCAGTATTTT | CASSRWTRGTDTQYF
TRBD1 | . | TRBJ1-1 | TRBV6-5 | TGTGCCAGCAGTTACCAGGGGGCGGTGGCTGAAGCTTTCTTT | CASSYQGAVAEAFF
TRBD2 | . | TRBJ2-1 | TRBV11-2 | TGTGCCAGCAGCTCCGGACTAGCGGGGACCAATGAGCAGTTCTTC | CASSSGLAGTNEQFF
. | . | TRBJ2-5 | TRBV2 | TGTGCCAGCAGTGACGATAGGGGGCAAGAGACCCAGTACTTC | CASSDDRGQETQYF
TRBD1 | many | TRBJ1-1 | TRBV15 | TGTGCCACCAGCGTCGGGACAGAGGGTTCGGAAGCTTTCTTT | CATSVGTEGSEAFF
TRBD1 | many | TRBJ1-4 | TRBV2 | TGTGCCAGCAGTGCAAACAGGGGGAATGAAAAACTGTTTTTT | CASSANRGNEKLFF
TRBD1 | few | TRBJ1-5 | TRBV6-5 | TGTGCCAGCCGGGACAGGAATCAGCCCCAGCATTTT | CASRDRNQPQHF
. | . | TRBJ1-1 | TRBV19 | TGTGCCAGTAGGGTGTCGGCAGGCTTCATGAACACTGAAGCTTTCTTT | CASRVSAGFMNTEAFF
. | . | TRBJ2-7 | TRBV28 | TGTGCCAGCAGTTTAAATAGGGGTGAGCAGTACTTC | CASSLNRGEQYF
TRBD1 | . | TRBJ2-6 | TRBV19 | TGTGCCAGTTGTCCCCCGCACAGGGGCCGCTCTGGGGCCAACGTCCTGACTTTC | CASCPPHRGRSGANVLTF
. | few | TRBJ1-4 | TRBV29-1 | TGCAGCGTGCGCAGGTCCCGCACTAATGAAAAACTGTTTTTT | CSVRRSRTNEKLFF
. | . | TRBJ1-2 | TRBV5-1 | TGCGCCAGCAGCTTGGTCAGTAACTATGGCTACACCTTC | CASSLVSNYGYTF
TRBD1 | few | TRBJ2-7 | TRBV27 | TGTGCCAGCAGTTTAGGAGGACAGGGGGCGCGTGAGCAGTACTTC | CASSLGGQGAREQYF
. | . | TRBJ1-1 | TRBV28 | TGTGCCAGCAATCCCGGGGGCCTCACAGGGAGCGGCAACACTGAAGCTTTCTTT | CASNPGGLTGSGNTEAFF
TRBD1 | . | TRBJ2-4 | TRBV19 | TGTGCCAGTAGTACTGGGACAGCCCTAAACATTCAGTACTTC | CASSTGTALNIQYF
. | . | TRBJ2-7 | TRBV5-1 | TGCGCCAGCAGGCGGGACAGCGAATTCCCCTACGAGCAGTACTTC | CASRRDSEFPYEQYF
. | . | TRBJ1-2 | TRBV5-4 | TGTGCCAGCAGCCCCGAAAGGGATTTTCTCCATGGCTACACCTTC | CASSPERDFLHGYTF
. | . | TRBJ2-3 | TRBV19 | TGTGCCAGTAGTAACCTAGCAGACCGCACAGATACGCAGTATTTT | CASSNLADRTDTQYF
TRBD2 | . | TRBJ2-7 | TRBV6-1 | TGTGCCAGCAAAACCTCGGGGGGGTACGAGCAGTACTTC | CASKTSGGYEQYF
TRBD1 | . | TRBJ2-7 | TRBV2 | TGTGCCAGCAGGCGCGGACAGGGCACTTACGAGCAGTACTTC | CASRRGQGTYEQYF
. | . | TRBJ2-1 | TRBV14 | TGTGCCAGCAGCCAAGGATCAGGGGATTACGTCTTC | CASSQGSGDYVF
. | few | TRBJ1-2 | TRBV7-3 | TGTGCCAGCAGCCCCCATCCGGGCGGCTCGGGCTACACCTTC | CASSPHPGGSGYTF
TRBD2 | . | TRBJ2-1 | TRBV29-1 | TGCAGCGTTGAAGAGGGGAGCGGGAGTCTTGAATTCTTC | CSVEEGSGSLEFF
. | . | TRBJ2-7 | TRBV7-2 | TGTGCCAGCAGCTTAGCAGGTAGCGGCAGGGCGACCTCCTACGAGCAGTACTTC | CASSLAGSGRATSYEQYF
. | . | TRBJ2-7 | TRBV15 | TGTGCCACCAGCCCCCCAGGGGTCGGGGGCGAGCAGTACTTC | CATSPPGVGGEQYF
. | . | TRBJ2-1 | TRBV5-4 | TGTGCCAGCAGCTTGTCGGGAAGAGCCTACAATGAGCAGTTCTTC | CASSLSGRAYNEQFF
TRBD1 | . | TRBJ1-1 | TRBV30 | TGTGCCTGGAGATTTTACAGGGGGACTGAAGCTTTCTTT | CAWRFYRGTEAFF
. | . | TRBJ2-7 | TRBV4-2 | TGTGCCAGCAGCCAAGTTGTACAGGGAGCGAGCGACGAGCAGTACTTC | CASSQVVQGASDEQYF
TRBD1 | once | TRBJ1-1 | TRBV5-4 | TGTGCCAGCAGCTCCCAGCAGGGGGCCGGCACTGAAGCTTTCTTT | CASSSQQGAGTEAFF
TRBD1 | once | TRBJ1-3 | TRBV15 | TGTGCCACCAGCATGGGACAGAGAAACACCATATATTTT | CATSMGQRNTIYF
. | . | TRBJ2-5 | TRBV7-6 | TGTGCCAGCAGCTTAGGGCCGAGCCGGGAGACCCAGTACTTC | CASSLGPSRETQYF
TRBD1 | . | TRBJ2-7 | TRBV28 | TGTGCCAGCAGTATTGGGACAGCCGAGAGTATCTACGAGCAGTACTTC | CASSIGTAESIYEQYF
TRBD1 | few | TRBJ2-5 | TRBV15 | TGTGCCACCAGCATTGGACAGGGAGAGACCCAGTACTTC | CATSIGQGETQYF
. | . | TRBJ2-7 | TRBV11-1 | TGTGCCAGCAGCGACCTCTTCACACTCTCCCGGACGCCCTCCTACGAGCAGTACTTC | CASSDLFTLSRTPSYEQYF
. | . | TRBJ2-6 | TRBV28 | TGTGCCAGCAGCCACCCCCTCTCTGGGGCCAACGTCCTGACTTTC | CASSHPLSGANVLTF
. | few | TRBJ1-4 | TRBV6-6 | TGTGCCAGCAGCTTGACGGCAACTAATGAAAAACTGTTTTTT | CASSLTATNEKLFF